Given below is one T cell receptor (beta chain) in context. Its antigen remains unknown. Germline-derived CDR1 and CDR2 are SGHKS and YYEKEE (reference sequence). V was shortened by 0 bases and J by 5 bases, with 12 bases between the two germline ends. The CDR3 extends over 15 amino acids. This specimen belongs to a study of blood T cells in healthy people across ages. Study results and limitations: Donor CMV status was unknown, possibly confounding expanded clonotype changes. The long-lived group displayed more naive CD4+ cells, plus higher diversity, than the aged donors did.

PCR was performed a second time for roughly 7 to 11 cycles using a sample-barcoded 5' primer and a J-beta primer mix. TCRdb used MiXCR to reprocess the 5' RACE reads, holding one entry per CDR3 protein. The table has under 800,000 distinct CDR3 sequences, more than 40% seen once. The sequence was collected from a woman aged 60-70 years in good health. Sequencing input: blood. The V call is TRBV5-5, the J call TRBJ2-1, with a possible D match to TRBD2 (6 bases). CDR3 region: CASSLDRGRHNEQFF. The CDR3 DNA sequence: TGTGCCAGCAGCTTGGACAGAGGGAGGCACAATGAGCAGTTCTTC.